This T cell receptor (beta chain) derives from a study of cytomegalovirus exposure and HLA in healthy donors. Study-wide results and caveats: A later analysis appeared to link common viral pathogens to several of the most significant clusters. A prior analysis recorded that most TCR beta V segments were productive about 87% or about 30% of the time. Most TCR sequences were seen very rarely across donors, but some public TCRs occurred in many.

Germline V gene sequence: CDR1 SGHNT, CDR2 YYREEE (reference sequence). V was shortened by 2 bases and J by 0 bases, with 20 bases between the two germline ends. This CDR3 region has 18 residues. The PCR made use of 60 Vbeta and 13 Jbeta primers. TCRdb keeps only in-frame clones here, not all; method: immunoSEQ multiplex PCR. The sample shows approximately 200,000 clones, less than 80% of them seen only once. Note on this clone: Its antigen is currently unknown.

The sample taken for sequencing was PBMCs. The V and J genes are TRBV5-4 and TRBJ1-2; D is unresolved. This sequence was found in a girl aged 2 to 10 in good health and CMV-seronegative. The CDR3 is CASSFGSYGRAPNYGYTF. The CDR3 coding sequence is TGTGCCAGCAGCTTTGGATCTTATGGGAGGGCGCCTAACTATGGCTACACCTTC.